This T cell receptor beta chain was retrieved from a study of T-cell memory formation after mild COVID-19. Each CDR3 protein gets one entry after TCRdb re-called the 5' RACE reads with MiXCR. This sample has some 320,000 distinct CDR3 sequences; around an eighth occur once, and the top ten carry around a fifth. CDR1 is SGDLS, CDR2 YYNGEE, per germline. There are 18 residues in the CDR3. With 0 bases clipped from V and 5 bases from J, the junction kept 6 bases outside the gene matches. Whole-study findings and limits: Pre-infection memory contained some responding clones, which suggested that cross-reactive memory had joined.

With respect to this clonotype: No antigen is known for it.

The chain combines TRBV9 with TRBJ2-1, with 15 nucleotides matching TRBD2. The source material was PBMCs or a T cell subset sorted from them (not recorded which). This sequence was found in a man aged 18 to 29 who had mild COVID-19 (a few samples of this study predate the infection). Cell type and time point are not known. The CDR3 sequence is CASSVGTSGGVLHNEQFF. CDR3 in DNA: TGTGCCAGCAGCGTAGGGACTAGCGGGGGGGTATTACACAATGAGCAGTTCTTC.